These 11 T cell receptor beta chains came from one sample sequenced in a study of shared clonotypes between healthy human individuals. Using immunoSEQ multiplex PCR, the repertoire was profiled, and TCRdb retains in-frame clones only, with some absent. The top ten hold approximately 1.3% of the sample, which has 950,000 to 1,100,000 clones, around four fifths seen once. The sample consisted of memory CD4+ T cells sorted from blood. Subset noted: CD45RA-negative fraction. These receptors all come from a man between 18 and 35 years old in good health.

This chain's CDR3 is CASSFTSAGELFF. The CDR3, as DNA: TGTGCCAGCAGCTTCACTAGCGCCGGGGAGCTGTTTTTT. The chain has TRBV5-5 and TRBJ2-2; 7 bases map to TRBD2. The CDR3 contains 13 residues. In germline, CDR1 is SGHKS, CDR2 YYEKEE (reference sequence). Unmatched junction bases numbered 1, after V lost 2 bases and J lost 6 bases.

The chain joins TRBV6-6 to TRBJ2-7; possible D gene TRBD1, 6 bases. The V gene's germline CDR1 is MNHNY and CDR2 SVGAGI (reference sequence). With 2 bases removed from V and 6 bases from J, the gap between germline ends came to 11 bases. The CDR3 runs 13 residues. CDR3 sequence reads: CASSYAGVREQYF. DNA of the CDR3: TGTGCCAGCAGTTACGCAGGGGTACGCGAGCAGTACTTC.

J is TRBJ1-2 and V is TRBV7-9; a weak D match, TRBD1 (6 bases). The CDR3 totals 14 residues. Germline V gene sequence: CDR1 SEHNR, CDR2 FQNEAQ (reference sequence). V was pared by 5 bases and J by 4 bases, with 14 bases between. The CDR3 spells CASSPDSPAYGYTF. CDR3 nucleotide sequence: TGTGCCAGCAGCCCGGACAGCCCTGCCTATGGCTACACCTTC.

Turning to this clone: Within the sample, other DNA sequences also encode this same CDR3. The rearrangement links TRBV18 to TRBJ1-1; D ambiguous. This CDR3 is built from 13 residues. Germline V lookup: CDR1 KGHSH, CDR2 LQKENI. V dropped 6 bases and J dropped 0 bases, with 8 bases sitting between them. The CDR3 is CASSPDLNTEAFF. CDR3 bases: TGTGCCAGCTCCCCAGACCTGAACACTGAAGCTTTCTTT.

This clone appeared a single time. The gene calls are TRBV5-1 and TRBJ1-3; no definite D call. The CDR3 contains 14 residues. The germline V and J ends were trimmed by 4 bases and 4 bases, with 12 bases remaining between them. The germline V gene has CDR1 SGHRS and CDR2 YFSETQ. The CDR3 nucleotides are TGCGCCAGCAGCCGCGACGGGTCGGGAAACACCATATATTTT. Translation: CASSRDGSGNTIYF. The whole variable domain, filled in from reference TRBV5-1 and TRBJ1-3, reads KAGVTQTPRYLIKTRGQQVTLSCSPISGHRSVSWYQQTPGQGLQFLFEYFSETQRNKGNFPGRFSGRQFSNSRSEMNVSTLELGDSALYLCASSRDGSGNTIYFGEGSWLTVV.

The V and J genes are TRBV9 and TRBJ2-3, with D perhaps assigned TRBD1 or TRBD2 (5 bases each). This CDR3 region has 13 residues. Trimming pared 1 base from V and 6 bases from J, leaving 9 bases between. Germline CDR1 reads SGDLS; CDR2 reads YYNGEE. The CDR3 sequence is CASSVLGDDTQYF. DNA for the CDR3: TGTGCCAGCAGCGTACTGGGGGACGATACGCAGTATTTT.

In this sample, this clone turned up a few times. The J gene is TRBJ2-2, the V gene TRBV5-4, with no clear D. Germline-derived CDR1 and CDR2 are SGHNT and YYREEE (reference sequence). The CDR3 is 15 residues long. Trimming stripped 0 bases from V and 4 bases from J, with 10 bases between. The CDR3 loop is CASSLGSSRTGELFF. CDR3 in DNA: TGTGCCAGCAGCTTGGGATCTTCTCGCACCGGGGAGCTGTTTTTT.

The chain has TRBV11-3 and TRBJ1-2; no reliable D call. Germline V gene lookup returns CDR1 SGHNT and CDR2 YENEEA. The CDR3 totals 11 residues. Trimming left V 4 bases short and J 4 bases short, with 4 bases between. CDR3 loop: CASSSRYGYTF. The CDR3 nucleotides read TGTGCCAGCAGCTCTCGCTATGGCTACACCTTC.

The chain links TRBV27 to TRBJ1-4; the D is unclear. Looked up from germline, CDR1 is MNHEY and CDR2 is SMNVEV (reference sequence). The length of the CDR3 is 15 residues. V lost 0 bases to trimming and J lost 8 bases, with 13 bases between them. CDR3 in DNA: TGTGCCAGCAGTTTATCGGTAAAGGGTAGCGAAAAACTGTTTTTT. It is translated as CASSLSVKGSEKLFF.

The chain is built from TRBV19 and TRBJ1-5, with a tentative D call TRBD1 (6 bases). The length of the CDR3 is 15 residues. Trimming removed 7 bases from V and 6 bases from J, with 19 bases in between. Germline assignment: CDR1 LNHDA and CDR2 SQIVND (reference sequence). The chain's CDR3 is CASTSSWGQTQPQHF. As DNA, the CDR3 is TGTGCCAGTACCTCAAGTTGGGGACAAACTCAGCCCCAGCATTTT.

The CDR3 nucleotides are TGCGCCAGCAGCTTGGTGTCTTCAGGGGGCGAAAAACTGTTTTTT. Encoded protein: CASSLVSSGGEKLFF. V gene TRBV5-1 combines with J gene TRBJ1-4, with 8 bases lining up with TRBD1. This CDR3 has 15 amino acids. J lost 8 bases, V lost 0 bases, and 6 bases had no gene match. In germline, CDR1 is SGHRS, CDR2 YFSETQ.